Each of the 10 T cell receptor beta chains below was sequenced from the same sample in a study of memory CD4+ T cells and cytomegalovirus serostatus. Single viable CD3+CD4+CD8-CD45RO+ cells were sorted as the memory CD4+ T cells. Profiling relied on immunoSEQ multiplex PCR, and the TCRdb table lists in-frame clones only, not all of them. Of around 54,000 clones listed, 60% to 80% were seen once; the top ten hold 0.5% to 0.7%. Sequencing input: memory CD4+ T cells from blood. All receptors come from an adult in good health and CMV-seronegative.

The chain has TRBV2 and TRBJ1-6; TRBD1 is a possible D gene (5 bases). This CDR3 is built from 13 residues. Trimming removed 4 bases from V and 5 bases from J, with 6 bases in between. Germline V gene sequence: CDR1 SNHLY, CDR2 FYNNEI. This CDR3 is CASSADNNSPLHF. CDR3 in DNA: TGTGCCAGCAGTGCGGACAATAATTCACCCCTCCACTTT.

This sequence joins TRBV10-3 and TRBJ2-5; 8 bases map to TRBD1. The CDR3 consists of 15 residues. CDR1 and CDR2 (germline): ENHRY, SYGVKD. The ends lost 6 bases at V and 5 bases at J; junction bases unmatched: 11. CDR3 amino acids: CAISRQGQPGETQYF. Here the CDR3 DNA reads TGTGCCATCAGCAGACAGGGGCAGCCAGGGGAGACCCAGTACTTC.

CDR3 in DNA: TGTGCCAGCAGCACGCACAGGGGGGACCAAGAGACCCAGTACTTC. Translated, it gives CASSTHRGDQETQYF. The chain has TRBV11-2 and TRBJ2-5, with 8 bases that match TRBD1. Germline V gene lookup returns CDR1 SGHAT and CDR2 FQNNGV. The trim removed 5 bases at V and 0 bases at J, leaving 5 bases unmatched. This CDR3 contains 15 residues.

The V and J genes are TRBV2 and TRBJ2-7; tentatively, D is TRBD2 (6 bases). The V and J ends lost 11 bases and 2 bases respectively, with 13 bases between them. Germline CDR1 and CDR2: SNHLY and FYNNEI. The CDR3 is 12 amino acids. The CDR3 DNA sequence: TGTGCCGTAACCGGCGGGGCCTACGAGCAGTACTTC. Translating gives CAVTGGAYEQYF.

The rearrangement joins TRBV2 to TRBJ1-2, with TRBD1 matching 7 bases. CDR1 and CDR2 from the germline V gene are SNHLY and FYNNEI. J gave up 12 bases and V 2 bases, and 9 bases lay outside the gene matches. CDR3 length: 13 amino acids. CDR3 amino acids: CASSEFEQGENTF. CDR3 DNA: TGTGCCAGCAGTGAATTTGAGCAGGGGGAGAACACCTTC.

The chain joins TRBV25-1 to TRBJ2-7; the D is unclear. Germline V gives CDR1 MGHDK, CDR2 SYGVNS. CDR3 length: 13 residues. V dropped 8 bases and J dropped 3 bases, with 14 bases sitting between them. In nucleotides, the CDR3 is TGTGCCAGCCAATTAGCAGCTCACTACGAGCAGTACTTC. Translation: CASQLAAHYEQYF.

V usage is TRBV27 and J usage is TRBJ2-7, with TRBD2 matching over 9 bases. Trimming took 4 bases from V and 1 from J; bases not matched to a gene: 14. The CDR3 has 18 residues. Germline CDR1 is MNHEY and CDR2 is SMNVEV (reference sequence). For the CDR3, the DNA is TGTGCCAGCAGTTATAAAACCTCCGGGACTAGCCATTCCTACGAGCAGTACTTC. It translates to CASSYKTSGTSHSYEQYF.

V gene TRBV2 combines with J gene TRBJ1-5; TRBD1 matches 8 bases. CDR1 is SNHLY and CDR2 is FYNNEI in the germline V gene. Trimming cost V 8 bases and J 1 base; bases outside gene matches: 19. The CDR3 has 19 amino acids. The CDR3 reads CASGVDQGTGLMSNQPQHF. CDR3 DNA: TGTGCCAGCGGTGTCGATCAGGGGACAGGCTTGATGAGCAATCAGCCCCAGCATTTT.

The chain links TRBV28 to TRBJ1-4, with D possibly TRBD1 on 5 matching bases. The CDR3 extends over 14 amino acids. Trimming took 3 bases from V and 6 from J, leaving 11 bases between them. Per the germline V gene, CDR1 is MDHEN and CDR2 is SYDVKM. The CDR3 reads CASSFVQGHEKLFF. CDR3 DNA sequence: TGTGCCAGCAGTTTTGTCCAGGGCCATGAAAAACTGTTTTTT.

J is TRBJ2-5 and V is TRBV7-3; 9 bases match TRBD1. This CDR3 spans 15 amino acids. V trimming: 4 bases; J trimming: 2 bases; junction bases outside the gene matches: 5. CDR1 is SGHTA, CDR2 FQGTGA, per germline. The CDR3 here is CASSSRTGVQETQYF. DNA of the CDR3: TGTGCCAGCAGCTCCCGGACAGGGGTACAAGAGACCCAGTACTTC.